This is a list of T cell receptor beta chains from one sample in a study of blood T cell repertoires in COVID-19. Only in-frame clones appear in the TCRdb table, and some are missing; sequencing was by immunoSEQ multiplex PCR. The sample contains tens of thousands of clones, 65% to 80% of which appear only once. Sequencing was performed on peripheral blood. Every receptor here comes from a human donor with active or convalescent COVID-19. The donor label of this sample is uncertain. Both conserved end residues are part of each CDR3. The D gene is left open where the match is weak. The listing skips clone size in some rows; elsewhere it reads once, few, many or a size class.

D,J,V,size,DNA,CDR3
TRBD1,TRBJ2-6,TRBV24-1,once,TGTGCCACCAGTTTGGGGACAGGGTCTGGGGCCAACGTCCTGACTTTC,CATSLGTGSGANVLTF
.,TRBJ1-1,TRBV12-3/TRBV12-4,once,TGTGCCAGCAGTTTTGAGGCGAAGAGGGCTTTCTTT,CASSFEAKRAFF
.,TRBJ2-5,TRBV11-2,.,TGTGCCAGCCAACCTAGGGGCCCCAAAGAGACCCAGTACTTC,CASQPRGPKETQYF
.,TRBJ2-6,TRBV30,.,TGTGCCTGGAGTGTAATGGGCGTGGAGGCCAACGTCCTGACTTTC,CAWSVMGVEANVLTF
.,TRBJ2-7,TRBV4-1,.,TGCGCCAGCAGCCCCCGGGACTTGGTCCCCGAGCAGTACTTC,CASSPRDLVPEQYF
TRBD2,TRBJ2-7,TRBV30,.,TGTGCCTGGGAGGGACTAGCGGGAGTTTCCTACGAGCAGTACTTC,CAWEGLAGVSYEQYF
TRBD1,TRBJ2-3,TRBV27,.,TGTGCCAGCAGTTCAGGGGGTCCAGTGCCCTATACAGATACGCAGTATTTT,CASSSGGPVPYTDTQYF
.,TRBJ2-5,TRBV10-2,.,TGCGCCAGCAGTGAGAAGCCTTTTAGAGTTCAAGAGACCCAGTACTTC,CASSEKPFRVQETQYF
TRBD2,TRBJ2-1,TRBV6-5,.,TGTATCACGGGGGGGAGGGCCACCTACAATGAGCAGTTCTTC,CITGGRATYNEQFF
.,TRBJ1-2,TRBV20-1,.,TGCAGTGCTAGACCGGGCCGGGGGTACACCTTC,CSARPGRGYTF
.,TRBJ1-3,TRBV7-3,few,TGTGCCAGCAGCGAAAGGAGTGGTCTTGACTCTGGAAACACCATATATTTT,CASSERSGLDSGNTIYF
TRBD1,TRBJ1-1,TRBV4-1,.,TGCGCCAGCAGCCAAGACTTACAGGGGTACACTGAAGCTTTCTTT,CASSQDLQGYTEAFF